The clone carrying this T cell receptor (delta chain) was seen more than once but under ten times. The data were obtained in a study of gamma-delta chains in newborns, infants, children. Per germline, CDR1 GEAIGNYY and CDR2 EKD. V dropped 3 bases and J dropped 2; count of bases not matched to a gene: 11. This CDR3 region has 18 residues. TCRdb ran CATT on the reads. The data hold around 11,000 delta-chain clones, with 8.5% to 9% observed a single time. The TCR originated in a child who was a newborn, infant or young child, either healthy, febrile or measles-vaccinated (not recorded which). The chain is built from TRDV2 and TRDJ1; TRDD3 agrees at 13 bases. Sequenced sample: blood. The CDR3 region has the DNA TGTGCCTGTGACCCCCTACTGGGGGATACGCTTCGTACCGATAAACTCATCTTT. It yields the protein CACDPLLGDTLRTDKLIF.